This T cell receptor (beta chain) was obtained from a study of cytomegalovirus exposure and HLA in healthy donors. Overall study context: The study's early data release held approximately 91 million unique TCRs from HLA-typed donors.

Whole-study results and caveats: Accurate predictions that matched the HLA-A and HLA-B alleles of most subjects were reportedly made from TCR beta sequences.

V dropped 4 bases and J dropped 8; count of bases not matched to a gene: 6. This CDR3 is 13 amino acids long. Germline-derived CDR1 and CDR2 are SGHNT and YYREEE (reference sequence). This clone has only one observation. Its antigen is as yet unknown. The PCR contained 60 Vbeta and 13 Jbeta primers. Clones were sequenced by immunoSEQ multiplex PCR, and TCRdb holds only the in-frame ones, with some missing. The repertoire holds some 180,000 clones, with around 82% as singletons. The J gene is TRBJ1-2, the V gene TRBV5-4, with TRBD1 matching over 9 bases. The TCR sequence derives from a woman in her 30s in good health and CMV-seropositive. Material for sequencing was PBMCs. CDR3 DNA: TGTGCCAGCAGCCTCGACAGGGGGAAAGGCTACACCTTC. As protein: CASSLDRGKGYTF. Drawing the rest from reference TRBV5-4 and TRBJ1-2, the complete variable domain is ETGVTQSPTHLIKTRGQQVTLRCSSQSGHNTVSWYQQALGQGPQFIFQYYREEENGRGNFPPRFSGLQFPNYSSELNVNALELDDSALYLCASSLDRGKGYTFGSGTRLTVV.